The source of this T cell receptor beta chain is a study of T cell clonotyping in hematopoietic cell transplantation. The method was immunoSEQ multiplex PCR; TCRdb's version includes in-frame clones alone and lacks a portion of them. The sample records about 16,000 clones, 70% to 90% being singletons. The CDR3 has 13 residues. Deletions cut 8 bases from V and 0 bases from J, with 8 bases between. CDR1 is SNHLY and CDR2 is FYNNEI in the germline V gene. General study findings and limits: Broader posttransplant TCR repertoire diversity was predicted by graft donor and pretransplant recipient Inverse Simpson Index values. Few recipient clonotypes overlapped donors; over 97% were de novo at given depth. Pathologically expanded recipient clonotypes increased progressively from day 30 to day 180 as diversity fell.

Concerning this clone: Its antigen is not identified.

This clonotype originated in a woman in her thirties or forties in good health. Some clones in this sample may be carry-over from other donors' samples. The source material was peripheral blood mononuclear cells. The V call is TRBV2, the J call TRBJ1-5, with D maybe TRBD1 (5 bases). CDR3 sequence: CASGGDSNQPQHF. The CDR3 nucleotides are TGTGCCAGCGGGGGGGATAGCAATCAGCCCCAGCATTTT.